Listed below are T cell receptor beta chains from one sample, sequenced in a study of T cells in Graves' hyperthyroidism and ophthalmopathy. A single record per CDR3 protein comes from TCRdb applying MiXCR to the multiplex PCR reads. The repertoire holds a few hundred thousand distinct CDR3 sequences, with 20% to 25% as singletons. What was sequenced was blood. The receptors originated from a woman in her 70s with Graves' ophthalmopathy. Each CDR3 is given with its conserved first and last residue. The D gene is left open where the match is weak. A row's size may be missing; if present it is once, few, many or a size class.

TRBV5-8	TRBJ2-5	once	TRBD2	TGCGCCAGCAGCCCGCGACTAGCGGGAGGAGAGACCCAGTACTTC	CASSPRLAGGETQYF
TRBV6-2/TRBV6-3	TRBJ1-5	-	-	TGTGCCAGCAGCCCCTATATCCAGGCCAATCAGCCCCAGCATTTT	CASSPYIQANQPQHF
TRBV28	TRBJ1-3	-	-	TGTGCCAGTGTAAGGGACGGCTACTCTGGAAACACCATATATTTT	CASVRDGYSGNTIYF
TRBV2	TRBJ1-5	many	-	TGTGCCAGCAAGTCAGGGTCTAGCAATCAGCCCCAGCATTTT	CASKSGSSNQPQHF
TRBV20-1	TRBJ2-7	many	-	TGCAGTGCTACGACACGGACAAACACCTTCGAGCAGTACTTC	CSATTRTNTFEQYF
TRBV27	TRBJ2-4	-	TRBD2	TGTGCCAGCACCTCCCCTAGCGGGTTAGCCAAAAACATTCAGTACTTC	CASTSPSGLAKNIQYF
TRBV19	TRBJ2-2	few	-	TGTGCCAGTCAGAACCTCGGGGAGCTGTTTTTT	CASQNLGELFF
TRBV5-6	TRBJ2-7	-	-	TGTGCCAGCAGCTTAGGGTCTAGCGCCTCTTCCTACGAGCAGTACTTC	CASSLGSSASSYEQYF
TRBV7-2	TRBJ2-2	many	TRBD1	TGTGCCAGCAGCTTAGTAGGGACAGGGAGCACCGGGGAGCTGTTTTTT	CASSLVGTGSTGELFF
TRBV10-1	TRBJ2-1	-	TRBD2	TGCGCCAGCAGTGAAGGTCGGGGACTAGCGGGCCCGCAGCAGTTCTTC	CASSEGRGLAGPQQFF
TRBV3-1	TRBJ1-1	few	-	TGTGCCAGCAGCCATCGAGGAGTTGAAGCTTTCTTT	CASSHRGVEAFF
TRBV5-1	TRBJ2-5	-	TRBD1	TGCGCCAGCAGCTTCGGACAGGGGGCGGGTAAGACCCAGTACTTC	CASSFGQGAGKTQYF
TRBV28	TRBJ2-2	-	TRBD1	TGTGCCAGCAGTTCCACAGGGGGCCGGGACGGGGAGCTGTTTTTT	CASSSTGGRDGELFF
TRBV11-2	TRBJ2-5	few	-	TGTGCCAGCAGCGACTGGGCGGAGGGGGAGACCCAGTACTTC	CASSDWAEGETQYF
TRBV6-1	TRBJ2-7	few	-	TGTGCCAGCAGTGCCGCAGGGTTGGTCTACGAGCAGTACTTC	CASSAAGLVYEQYF